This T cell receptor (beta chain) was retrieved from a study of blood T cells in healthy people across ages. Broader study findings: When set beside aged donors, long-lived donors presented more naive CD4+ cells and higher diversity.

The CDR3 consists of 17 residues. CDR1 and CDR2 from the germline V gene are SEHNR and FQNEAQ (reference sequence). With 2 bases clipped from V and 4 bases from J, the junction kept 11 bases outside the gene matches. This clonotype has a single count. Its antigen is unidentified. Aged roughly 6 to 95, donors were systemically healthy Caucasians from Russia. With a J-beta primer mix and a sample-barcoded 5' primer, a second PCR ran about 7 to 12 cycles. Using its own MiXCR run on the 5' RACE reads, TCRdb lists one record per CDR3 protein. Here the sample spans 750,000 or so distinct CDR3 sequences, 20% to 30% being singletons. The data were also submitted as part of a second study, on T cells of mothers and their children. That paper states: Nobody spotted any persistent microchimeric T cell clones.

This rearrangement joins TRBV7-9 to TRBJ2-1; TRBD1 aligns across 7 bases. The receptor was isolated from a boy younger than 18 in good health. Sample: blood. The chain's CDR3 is CASSLYSPRGQYNEQFF. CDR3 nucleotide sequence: TGTGCCAGCAGCTTATATTCCCCGAGGGGACAGTACAATGAGCAGTTCTTC.